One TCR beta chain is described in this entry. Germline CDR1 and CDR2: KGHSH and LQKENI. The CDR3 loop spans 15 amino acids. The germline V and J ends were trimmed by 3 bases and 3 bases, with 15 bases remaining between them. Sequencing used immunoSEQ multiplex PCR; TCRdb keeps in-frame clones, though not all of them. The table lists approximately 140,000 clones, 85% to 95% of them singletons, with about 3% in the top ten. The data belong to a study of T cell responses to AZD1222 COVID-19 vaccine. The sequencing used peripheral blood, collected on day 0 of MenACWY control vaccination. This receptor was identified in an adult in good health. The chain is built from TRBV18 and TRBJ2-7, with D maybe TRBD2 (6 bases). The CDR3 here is CASSPPGLQDYEQYF. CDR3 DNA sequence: TGTGCCAGCTCACCGCCGGGACTGCAAGACTACGAGCAGTACTTC. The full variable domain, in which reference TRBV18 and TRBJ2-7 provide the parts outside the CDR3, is NAGVMQNPRHLVRRRGQEARLRCSPMKGHSHVYWYRQLPEEGLKFMVYLQKENIIDESGMPKERFSAEFPKEGPSILRIQQVVRGDSAAYFCASSPPGLQDYEQYFGPGTRLTVT.